Listed below are T cell receptor beta chains from one sample, sequenced in a study of STAT5B mutations in CD4+ large granular lymphocyte leukemia. Produced via immunoSEQ multiplex PCR; TCRdb's table is partial and in-frame only. The repertoire consists of around 30,000 clones, with 72% occurring once and the leading ten covering just under 2%. The sample comprised CD4+ T cells from blood buffy coats. These receptors all stem from a human donor in good health. The CDR3 runs from the conserved cysteine through the conserved F or W. D genes are given only for firm matches. Clone size is not always given. Where it is, it says once, few, many or a class for expanded clones.

abundance	v_gene	j_gene	d_gene	CDR3aa	CDR3nt
NA	TRBV6-5	TRBJ1-2	NA	CASSPPSGGGYTF	TGTGCCAGCAGTCCCCCCTCTGGGGGTGGCTACACCTTC
NA	TRBV5-1	TRBJ2-1	NA	CASKTDMDNEQFF	TGCGCCAGCAAGACAGATATGGACAATGAGCAGTTCTTC
NA	TRBV7-6	TRBJ1-1	NA	CASSLGQLNTEAFF	TGTGCCAGCAGCTTAGGACAGCTGAACACTGAAGCTTTCTTT
few	TRBV7-2	TRBJ2-2	NA	CASSLWAQENTGELFF	TGTGCCAGCAGCCTATGGGCACAGGAGAACACCGGGGAGCTGTTTTTT
few	TRBV18	TRBJ2-7	NA	CASSPGGYEQYF	TGTGCCAGCTCACCCGGGGGTTACGAGCAGTACTTC
NA	TRBV9	TRBJ2-1	TRBD1	CASSVVGQGDEQFF	TGTGCCAGCAGCGTAGTGGGACAGGGGGATGAGCAGTTCTTC
NA	TRBV18	TRBJ2-7	NA	CASSQSGGYDEQYF	TGTGCCAGCTCCCAGTCTGGAGGGTATGACGAGCAGTACTTC
NA	TRBV27	TRBJ2-2	TRBD1	CASSYTGAGELFF	TGTGCCAGCAGTTACACAGGGGCCGGGGAGCTGTTTTTT
NA	TRBV5-4	TRBJ2-7	TRBD1	CASSLEGARSSYEQYF	TGTGCCAGCAGCTTAGAGGGGGCCAGGAGCTCCTACGAGCAGTACTTC
few	TRBV5-8	TRBJ1-1	NA	CASSRGKANTEAFF	TGTGCCAGCAGCCGGGGGAAGGCGAACACTGAAGCTTTCTTT
few	TRBV5-1	TRBJ1-1	NA	CASSLDGGTSTEAFF	TGCGCCAGCAGCTTGGACGGGGGTACGAGCACTGAAGCTTTCTTT
few	TRBV6-5	TRBJ1-6	TRBD1	CASSPRQGTSPLHF	TGTGCCAGCAGTCCACGACAGGGAACTTCACCCCTCCACTTT
few	TRBV29-1	TRBJ1-6	NA	CSVGKDYNSPLHF	TGCAGCGTTGGGAAGGACTATAATTCACCCCTCCACTTT
few	TRBV19	TRBJ1-1	NA	CASSVAGNTEAFF	TGTGCCAGTAGTGTCGCAGGGAACACTGAAGCTTTCTTT
NA	TRBV19	TRBJ1-2	TRBD1	CASSMRGQASNYGYTF	TGTGCCAGTAGTATGAGGGGACAGGCTTCAAACTATGGCTACACCTTC
NA	TRBV7-9	TRBJ1-6	TRBD1	CASSWGQGNNSPLHF	TGTGCCAGCAGTTGGGGACAGGGGAATAATTCACCCCTCCACTTT
NA	TRBV7-9	TRBJ1-2	NA	CASSLGNNNYGYTF	TGTGCCAGCAGCTTAGGGAATAATAACTATGGCTACACCTTC
NA	TRBV7-8	TRBJ2-1	TRBD2	CASSLMGGGLYNEQFF	TGTGCCAGCAGCTTAATGGGCGGGGGGCTGTACAATGAGCAGTTCTTC
NA	TRBV9	TRBJ2-3	NA	CASSPRRNIGTDTQYF	TGTGCCAGCAGCCCTCGTCGCAACATCGGCACAGATACGCAGTATTTT
NA	TRBV15	TRBJ2-3	TRBD2	CATSRGDRGGSDTQYF	TGTGCCACCAGCAGAGGGGATCGGGGGGGCTCAGATACGCAGTATTTT
NA	TRBV7-9	TRBJ1-1	NA	CASSLTAVATEAFF	TGTGCCAGCAGCTTGACTGCAGTAGCCACTGAAGCTTTCTTT
NA	TRBV5-4	TRBJ1-1	NA	CASSSDFQFNTEAFF	TGTGCCAGCAGCTCCGATTTCCAGTTTAACACTGAAGCTTTCTTT
NA	TRBV6-6	TRBJ1-1	NA	CASFDRSIEAFF	TGTGCCAGCTTTGATAGGTCAATCGAAGCTTTCTTT
few	TRBV15	TRBJ1-2	TRBD1	CATSRLGQGYGYTF	TGTGCCACCAGCAGGTTAGGACAGGGCTATGGCTACACCTTC
NA	TRBV10-1	TRBJ2-1	TRBD2	CASTAGGNPYNEQFF	TGCGCCAGCACGGCGGGGGGTAACCCCTACAATGAGCAGTTCTTC
NA	TRBV2	TRBJ2-2	NA	CASSDPGNIGELFF	TGTGCCAGCAGTGACCCAGGAAACATCGGGGAGCTGTTTTTT
NA	TRBV10-3	TRBJ2-2	TRBD1	CAIFTGQGSTGELFF	TGTGCCATCTTCACGGGACAGGGCTCCACCGGGGAGCTGTTTTTT